These T cell receptor beta chains were read from a single sample in a study of T cell responses to AZD1222 COVID-19 vaccine. TCRdb keeps only in-frame clones here, not all; method: immunoSEQ multiplex PCR. The data show 100,000 to 110,000 clones, 87% seen once. Sequenced here: peripheral blood, sampled on day 0 of AZD1222 vaccination. The receptor source for this set is an adult in good health. The CDR3 runs from the conserved cysteine through the conserved F or W. A D gene is named only where the DNA matches it firmly. Clone size is given for some rows only: seen once, a few or many times, or a class if the clone is expanded.

DNA: TGTGCCAGCAGCTTAAGGTCAGGGGGCGATAATTCACCCCTCCACTTT
CDR3: CASSLRSGGDNSPLHF
D: TRBD1
V: TRBV7-8
size: -
J: TRBJ1-6

DNA: TGTGCCAGCAGCTCTAGCGGGAGTACTGCCAATGAGCAGTTCTTC
CDR3: CASSSSGSTANEQFF
D: TRBD2
V: TRBV11-2
size: -
J: TRBJ2-1

DNA: TGTGCCAGCAGTTACTCGAAGACTAGCGGGGGGAGTGAGCAGTTCTTC
CDR3: CASSYSKTSGGSEQFF
D: TRBD2
V: TRBV27
size: -
J: TRBJ2-1

DNA: TGCGCCAGCAGCTTGGCCGAGGGTTATAATTCACCCCTCCACTTT
CDR3: CASSLAEGYNSPLHF
D: -
V: TRBV5-1
size: -
J: TRBJ1-6

DNA: TGTGCCAGCAGCTTAAGCCGGGGGATTTACAATGAGCAGTTCTTC
CDR3: CASSLSRGIYNEQFF
D: -
V: TRBV7-9
size: -
J: TRBJ2-1

DNA: TGTGCCAGCAGCTTGTCAGTCACAGATACGCAGTATTTT
CDR3: CASSLSVTDTQYF
D: -
V: TRBV7-9
size: -
J: TRBJ2-3

DNA: TGTGCCAGCAGTTACTCGGAGGGTGTACGCACCTTC
CDR3: CASSYSEGVRTF
D: -
V: TRBV6-5
size: -
J: TRBJ1-2

DNA: TGCAGCGCTATGGACGCCGGGACAGGGGTCACTGAAGCTTTCTTT
CDR3: CSAMDAGTGVTEAFF
D: TRBD1
V: TRBV29-1
size: -
J: TRBJ1-1

DNA: TGCAGTGCTAGTAGGGACTCTGGAAACACCATATATTTT
CDR3: CSASRDSGNTIYF
D: -
V: TRBV20-1
size: -
J: TRBJ1-3

DNA: TGTGCCAGCAGCTTAAGCACAGACGTCAGAGAAGCTTTCTTT
CDR3: CASSLSTDVREAFF
D: -
V: TRBV7-3
size: -
J: TRBJ1-1

DNA: TGCGCCAGCAGCCAAGATCGGCGCTTGGATGAAAAACTGTTTTTT
CDR3: CASSQDRRLDEKLFF
D: -
V: TRBV4-3
size: -
J: TRBJ1-4

DNA: TGCGCCAGCAGCTTGGAATCGGACAGGGGGCAACTAAGCTATGGCTACACCTTC
CDR3: CASSLESDRGQLSYGYTF
D: TRBD1
V: TRBV5-1
size: -
J: TRBJ1-2

DNA: TGTGCCAGCAGTGAAGGGGTTTCACTGTTTTTT
CDR3: CASSEGVSLFF
D: -
V: TRBV2
size: -
J: TRBJ1-4

DNA: TGTGCCAGCAGCTCCAACTATAACTATGGCTACACCTTC
CDR3: CASSSNYNYGYTF
D: -
V: TRBV5-6
size: -
J: TRBJ1-2

DNA: TGTGCCAGCACATTCAGGGACAGGGGCACCGCAGATACGCAGTATTTT
CDR3: CASTFRDRGTADTQYF
D: TRBD1
V: TRBV11-3
size: -
J: TRBJ2-3

DNA: TGTGCCAGCTCACCACAAGTCGGGGAATCACCCCTCCACTTT
CDR3: CASSPQVGESPLHF
D: -
V: TRBV18
size: -
J: TRBJ1-6

DNA: TGTGCCAGCAGTTCGCCTCGCCTCCTAGCGGGAGGCAGCGAGCAGTACTTC
CDR3: CASSSPRLLAGGSEQYF
D: TRBD2
V: TRBV6-2/TRBV6-3
size: -
J: TRBJ2-7

DNA: TGTGCCAGCAGGGCGAGTGAATTCTATGGCTACACCTTC
CDR3: CASRASEFYGYTF
D: -
V: TRBV12-3/TRBV12-4
size: -
J: TRBJ1-2

DNA: TGTGCCAGCAGTTACTCGGGGACGTCAGTTGCCTATGGCTACACCTTC
CDR3: CASSYSGTSVAYGYTF
D: -
V: TRBV6-6
size: -
J: TRBJ1-2

DNA: TGCGCCAGCAGCTGGGCGTCAGGTCCTGAAGCTTTCTTT
CDR3: CASSWASGPEAFF
D: -
V: TRBV5-1
size: -
J: TRBJ1-1

DNA: TGCGCCAGCAGTACCCGGGGGCAGGAGGCTTTCTTT
CDR3: CASSTRGQEAFF
D: -
V: TRBV10-1
size: few
J: TRBJ1-1

DNA: TGTGCCAGCAGAGAAGGGGCCAACTATGGCTACACCTTC
CDR3: CASREGANYGYTF
D: -
V: TRBV2
size: -
J: TRBJ1-2

DNA: TGTGCCACCATGATCGAACAGGGGGCGAGTCTCAATGAGCAGTTCTTC
CDR3: CATMIEQGASLNEQFF
D: TRBD1
V: TRBV10-3
size: -
J: TRBJ2-1

DNA: TGTGCCACCAGCAGAGGCCTAGCGTCCGCAGATACGCAGTATTTT
CDR3: CATSRGLASADTQYF
D: -
V: TRBV15
size: -
J: TRBJ2-3

DNA: TGTGCCAGCAGCTACCGAAATGAGCAGTTCTTC
CDR3: CASSYRNEQFF
D: -
V: TRBV12-3/TRBV12-4
size: -
J: TRBJ2-1

DNA: TGTGCCAGCTCACCCGCAGGAGGTAGCAATCAGCCCCAGCATTTT
CDR3: CASSPAGGSNQPQHF
D: -
V: TRBV18
size: -
J: TRBJ1-5

DNA: TGTGCCAGCAGCTTAGACCCGCCTTTCGAGCAGTACTTC
CDR3: CASSLDPPFEQYF
D: -
V: TRBV7-2
size: -
J: TRBJ2-7

DNA: TGTGCCAGCAGTTTATTTGCGGGACAGGTTTTCGCCGGGGAGCTGTTTTTT
CDR3: CASSLFAGQVFAGELFF
D: TRBD1
V: TRBV27
size: -
J: TRBJ2-2

DNA: TGTGCCAGCAGCTTGGGGACAGGGCCCTACGAGCAGTACTTC
CDR3: CASSLGTGPYEQYF
D: TRBD1
V: TRBV5-7
size: -
J: TRBJ2-7

DNA: TGTGCCAGCAGCCCGACAGTGGGCACTGAAGCTTTCTTT
CDR3: CASSPTVGTEAFF
D: -
V: TRBV7-3
size: once
J: TRBJ1-1

DNA: TGTGCCAGCAGCTTAACAGGGGGAGATCAGCCCCAGCATTTT
CDR3: CASSLTGGDQPQHF
D: TRBD1
V: TRBV7-8
size: -
J: TRBJ1-5

DNA: TGTGCCACCCTCACCTACGAGCAGTACTTC
CDR3: CATLTYEQYF
D: -
V: TRBV6-5
size: -
J: TRBJ2-7

DNA: TGTGCCAGCAGTGAAGGGACTAGCGGGTACAATGAGCAGTTCTTC
CDR3: CASSEGTSGYNEQFF
D: TRBD2
V: TRBV6-4
size: -
J: TRBJ2-1

DNA: TGTGCCAGCAGGCAGGGAGTTGGGGCCAACGTCCTGACTTTC
CDR3: CASRQGVGANVLTF
D: -
V: TRBV27
size: -
J: TRBJ2-6